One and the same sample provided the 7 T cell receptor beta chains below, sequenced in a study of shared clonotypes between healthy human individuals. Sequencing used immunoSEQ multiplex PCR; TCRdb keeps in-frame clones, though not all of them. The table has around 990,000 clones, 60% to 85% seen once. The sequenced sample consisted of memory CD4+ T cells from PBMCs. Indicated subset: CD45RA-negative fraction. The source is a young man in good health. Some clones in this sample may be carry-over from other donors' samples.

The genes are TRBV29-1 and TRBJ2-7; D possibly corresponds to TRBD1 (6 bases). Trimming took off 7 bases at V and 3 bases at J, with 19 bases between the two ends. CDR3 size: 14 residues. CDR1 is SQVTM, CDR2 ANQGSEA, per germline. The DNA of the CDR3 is TGCAGCGCCCCCTACGGGACATACTGCTACGAGCAGTACTTC. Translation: CSAPYGTYCYEQYF.

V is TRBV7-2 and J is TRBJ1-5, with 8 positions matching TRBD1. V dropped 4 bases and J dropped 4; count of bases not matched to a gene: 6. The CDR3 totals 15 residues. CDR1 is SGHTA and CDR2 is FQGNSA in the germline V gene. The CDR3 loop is CASSSHYRGNQPQHF. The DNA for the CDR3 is TGTGCCAGCAGCTCTCATTACAGGGGGAATCAGCCCCAGCATTTT.

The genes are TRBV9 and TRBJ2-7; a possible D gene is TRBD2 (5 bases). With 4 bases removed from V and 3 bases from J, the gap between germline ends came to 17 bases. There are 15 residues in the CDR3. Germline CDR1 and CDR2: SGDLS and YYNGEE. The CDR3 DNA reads TGTGCCAGCAGCCCAGCGGTTCATCCATTCTACGAGCAGTACTTC. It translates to CASSPAVHPFYEQYF.

CDR3 DNA sequence: TGTGCCAGCAGCTTAGCCCCGGGAACTGAAGCTTTCTTT. Translated, it gives CASSLAPGTEAFF. The gene calls are TRBV7-3 and TRBJ1-1, with no clear D. Trimming removed 2 bases from V and 5 bases from J, with 9 bases in between. The length of the CDR3 is 13 residues. CDR1 and CDR2 from the germline V gene are SGHTA and FQGTGA.

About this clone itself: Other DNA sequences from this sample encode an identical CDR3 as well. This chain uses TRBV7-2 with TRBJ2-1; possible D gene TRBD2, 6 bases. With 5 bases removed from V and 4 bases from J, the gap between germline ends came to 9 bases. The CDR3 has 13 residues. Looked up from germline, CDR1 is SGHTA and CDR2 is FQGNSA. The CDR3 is CASSLGTYNEQFF. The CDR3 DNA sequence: TGTGCCAGCAGCCTCGGGACTTACAATGAGCAGTTCTTC.

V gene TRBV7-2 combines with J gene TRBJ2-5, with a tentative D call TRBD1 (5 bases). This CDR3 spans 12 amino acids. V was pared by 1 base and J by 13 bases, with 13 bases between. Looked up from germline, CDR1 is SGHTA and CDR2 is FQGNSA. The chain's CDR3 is CASSLDTGRRYF. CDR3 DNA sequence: TGTGCCAGCAGCTTAGATACAGGCCGGAGGTACTTC.

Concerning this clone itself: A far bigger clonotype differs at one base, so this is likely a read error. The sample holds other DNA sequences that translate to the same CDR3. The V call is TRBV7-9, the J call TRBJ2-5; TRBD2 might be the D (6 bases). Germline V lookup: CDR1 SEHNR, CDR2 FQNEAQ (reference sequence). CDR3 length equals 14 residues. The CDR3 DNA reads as TGTGCCAGCCGCTTGCGGGGACCCGAAGAGACCCAGTACTTC. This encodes CASRLRGPEETQYF.